These 25 T cell receptor beta chains originate from one sample sequenced in a study of T cell repertoires in cytomegalovirus infection. Via MiXCR, TCRdb re-called the reads, giving one row per CDR3 protein. The sample yields approximately 910,000 distinct CDR3 sequences, around 32% seen once. The antigens these receptors bind are not known. Sequencing used cultured CD8+ T cells from PBMCs, obtained from culture after CMV antigen stimulation. The receptors stem from a human donor in good health (CMV status not recorded). Some clones in this sample may be carry-over from other donors' samples.

The genes are TRBV12-5 and TRBJ1-1, with no clear D. With 3 bases removed from V and 0 bases from J, the gap between germline ends came to 20 bases. This CDR3 region has 18 residues. Germline CDR1 LGHNT, CDR2 FRNRAP. The CDR3 DNA follows: TGTGCTAGTGGTTTCTCAAAGACCGAGCAGGTTATGAACACTGAAGCTTTCTTT. The encoded protein is CASGFSKTEQVMNTEAFF.

This clonotype was counted between two and nine times. The chain links TRBV4-2 to TRBJ2-2; 9 bases agree with TRBD2. Germline CDR1 is LGHNA and CDR2 is YNFKEQ. The V segment lost 4 bases and the J segment 6 bases; nucleotides outside the gene matches: 6. The CDR3 extends over 15 amino acids. The CDR3 DNA reads as TGTGCCAGCAGCCCGGGGATAGCGGGGGCCGGGGAGCTGTTTTTT. Residues: CASSPGIAGAGELFF.

The table lists this clonotype with a few counts. The chain combines TRBV27 with TRBJ2-7, with D perhaps TRBD1 or TRBD2 (5 bases each). This CDR3 spans 11 amino acids. V gave up 8 bases and J gave up 4 bases, with 9 bases separating them. Germline assignment: CDR1 MNHEY and CDR2 SMNVEV (reference sequence). Here the CDR3 DNA reads TGTGCCAGCGGGGACCTGTACGAGCAGTACTTC. This translates into CASGDLYEQYF.

This clonotype appeared a single time. The chain is built from TRBV2 and TRBJ2-1; 9 bases line up with TRBD2. J lost 5 bases, V lost 5 bases, and 7 bases had no gene match. The CDR3 has 15 amino acids. CDR1 is SNHLY, CDR2 FYNNEI, per germline. The CDR3 here is CASSRGTSMDNEQFF. The CDR3 nucleotides are TGTGCCAGCAGTCGGGGGACTAGCATGGACAATGAGCAGTTCTTC.

There are many counts of this clonotype. V gene TRBV7-9 combines with J gene TRBJ2-1, with unresolved D. V lost 1 base to trimming and J lost 4 bases, with 11 bases between them. The CDR3 is 15 amino acids. CDR1 SEHNR and CDR2 FQNEAQ come from the germline V gene (reference sequence). CDR3 region: CASSLGSQVYNEQFF. The CDR3 bases are TGTGCCAGCAGCTTAGGGTCTCAGGTTTACAATGAGCAGTTCTTC.

In this sample, this clonotype turned up once. This sequence joins TRBV4-1 and TRBJ2-2, with TRBD2 as a possible D gene (5 bases). The CDR3 sequence is 15 residues long. Germline V gene data show CDR1 as MGHRA and CDR2 as YSYEKL. The V gene lost 4 bases and the J gene lost 0 bases, with 9 bases spanning the gap. This CDR3 reads CASSPYGANTGELFF. The CDR3 coding sequence is TGCGCCAGCAGCCCCTACGGGGCGAACACCGGGGAGCTGTTTTTT.

This clonotype was observed a handful of times. J is TRBJ2-1 and V is TRBV27; D perhaps matches TRBD1 (5 bases). V was trimmed by 8 bases and J by 8 bases, leaving 7 bases between them. The CDR3 spans 10 residues. CDR1 is MNHEY and CDR2 is SMNVEV in the germline V gene (reference sequence). CDR3 sequence (DNA): TGTGCCAGCGGGGCGCATGAGCAGTTCTTC. Protein product: CASGAHEQFF.

The sample holds a few counts of this clonotype. J is TRBJ1-1 and V is TRBV28; weak D call: TRBD1 (5 bases). Germline values: CDR1 MDHEN, CDR2 SYDVKM. V lost 1 base and J lost 1, with 10 bases in between. The CDR3 has 15 amino acids. The CDR3 loop reads CASSLYGGKNTEAFF. The CDR3 DNA reads TGTGCCAGCAGTTTATATGGGGGGAAGAACACTGAAGCTTTCTTT.

With regard to this clonotype: This may come from a read error, since a much larger clone is one base off. The chain recombines TRBV7-2 with TRBJ2-7; D tentatively reads TRBD1 or TRBD2 (5 bases each). The V gene lost 3 bases and the J gene lost 3 bases, with 18 bases spanning the gap. CDR1 and CDR2 (germline): SGHTA, FQGNSA. The CDR3 length is 16 residues. CDR3 DNA: TGTGCCAGCAGCTTGGGACCCAGGCAGGCCTTCTACGAGCAGTACTTC. Protein sequence: CASSLGPRQAFYEQYF.

This clonotype was seen only a few times. The chain recombines TRBV5-4 with TRBJ2-7; 14 bases align to TRBD2. The CDR3 totals 15 residues. V gave up 4 bases and J gave up 0 bases; unmatched junction bases: 0. Per germline, CDR1 SGHNT and CDR2 YYREEE (reference sequence). The CDR3 DNA reads as TGTGCCAGCAGCGGGACTAGCGGGAGCTCCTACGAGCAGTACGTC. Protein product: CASSGTSGSSYEQYV.

This clonotype was observed at least ten times. V and J are TRBV27 and TRBJ1-1, with TRBD1 matching over 8 bases. Germline lookup yields CDR1 MNHEY and CDR2 SMNVEV (reference sequence). The ends lost 5 bases at V and 5 bases at J; junction bases unmatched: 7. There are 14 residues in the CDR3. As DNA, the CDR3 is TGTGCCAGCAGTCCGTGGACAGGGTGGACTGAAGCTTTCTTT. Encoded protein: CASSPWTGWTEAFF.

This clonotype occurred a few times. The CDR3 region is CATISGGATDTQYF. CDR3 in DNA: TGTGCCACTATTAGCGGGGGGGCAACAGATACGCAGTATTTT. The chain couples TRBV6-6 to TRBJ2-3, with 11 positions matching TRBD2. The CDR3 has 14 amino acids. Germline V gene lookup returns CDR1 MNHNY and CDR2 SVGAGI (reference sequence). The ends lost 10 bases at V and 3 bases at J; junction bases unmatched: 6.

This clonotype was detected many times. The gene calls are TRBV12-3 or TRBV12-4 and TRBJ2-1, with 8 nucleotides matching TRBD2. This CDR3 comprises 15 residues. V gave up 3 bases and J gave up 4 bases; unmatched junction bases: 5. The CDR3 protein is CASSFSRGGYNEQFF. The CDR3 DNA reads TGTGCCAGCAGTTTTAGCCGCGGGGGGTACAATGAGCAGTTCTTC.

This clonotype was detected a few times. CDR3 coding DNA: TGTGCCAGCAGCTTACCCCAGCAGAACACTGAAGCTTTCTTT. The encoded protein is CASSLPQQNTEAFF. The chain has TRBV7-2 and TRBJ1-1, with unresolved D. In germline, CDR1 is SGHTA, CDR2 FQGNSA. There are 14 residues in the CDR3. The ends were cut back, 2 bases at V and 1 base at J, with 8 bases in the middle. The whole variable domain, filled in from reference TRBV7-2 and TRBJ1-1, reads GAGVSQSPSNKVTEKGKDVELRCDPISGHTALYWYRQSLGQGLEFLIYFQGNSAPDKSGLPSDRFSAERTGGSVSTLTIQRTQQEDSAVYLCASSLPQQNTEAFFGQGTRLTVV.

The rearrangement joins TRBV7-6 to TRBJ1-4; 11 positions match TRBD1. In germline, CDR1 is SGHVS, CDR2 FNYEAQ. The V gene end was trimmed by 8 bases and the J gene end by 6 bases; junction bases not matched to a gene: 11. CDR3 size: 16 residues. The CDR3 region has the DNA TGTGCCAGCGCTAATACAGGGGGACAGGGGGATGAAAAACTGTTTTTT. Translated: CASANTGGQGDEKLFF.

On this clonotype: The junction differs from germline at one of its ends, possibly a read error. The chain employs TRBV11-2 and TRBJ2-2; TRBD2 matches at 10 bases. Looked up from germline, CDR1 is SGHAT and CDR2 is FQNNGV. CDR3 size: 17 residues. CDR3 in amino acids: CASSPWLAGVDTRELFF. The CDR3 DNA follows: TGTGCCAGCAGCCCATGGCTAGCGGGGGTGGACACCAGGGAGCTGTTTTTT.

The chain is built from TRBV27 and TRBJ2-7; TRBD1 agrees at 8 bases. CDR1 is MNHEY and CDR2 is SMNVEV in the germline V gene (reference sequence). Losses at the gene ends were 3 bases for V and 3 bases for J; bases not matched to a gene: 4. CDR3 size: 14 residues. The CDR3 reads CASSLWTGNYEQYF. DNA for the CDR3: TGTGCCAGCAGTTTGTGGACAGGGAACTACGAGCAGTACTTC.

V and J are TRBV28 and TRBJ2-5, with 7 bases matching TRBD2. Per germline, CDR1 MDHEN and CDR2 SYDVKM. The CDR3 is made up of 15 amino acids. V trimming: 7 bases; J trimming: 4 bases; junction bases outside the gene matches: 12. The CDR3 spells CASTGVQGGRETQYF. The CDR3 nucleotides are TGTGCCAGCACCGGGGTCCAGGGAGGGAGAGAGACCCAGTACTTC.

In its sample, this clonotype was seen a few times. The chain joins TRBV7-9 to TRBJ2-1; 7 nucleotides match TRBD2. The CDR3 is 14 amino acids. The ends lost 8 bases at V and 4 bases at J; junction bases unmatched: 8. Germline V lookup: CDR1 SEHNR, CDR2 FQNEAQ (reference sequence). The CDR3 DNA follows: TGTGCCAGCTTTGGGGGGGATGAGTACAATGAGCAGTTCTTC. Protein: CASFGGDEYNEQFF.

Worth noting for this clonotype: Possible read error: a much larger clone is one base away. V is TRBV7-6 and J is TRBJ1-4; D may be TRBD1 (5 bases). This CDR3 region has 14 residues. Germline V gives CDR1 SGHVS, CDR2 FNYEAQ. CDR3 nucleotide sequence: TGTGTCAGCAGCTTAGAGGGGACTAATGAAAAACTGTTTTTT. This encodes CVSSLEGTNEKLFF.

This clonotype was observed a few times. The chain combines TRBV19 with TRBJ2-7, with 7 nucleotides matching TRBD1. Germline loops: CDR1 LNHDA, CDR2 SQIVND (reference sequence). CDR3 length equals 15 residues. V lost 5 bases, J lost 4 bases, and 11 bases stayed unmatched. In DNA, the CDR3 is TGTGCCAGTAGTCCTACCGGGACAGTATATTACGAGCAGTACTTC. Its protein product is CASSPTGTVYYEQYF.

This chain uses TRBV10-3 with TRBJ1-6; TRBD1 matches at 7 bases. CDR3 length: 15 amino acids. V lost 3 bases to trimming and J lost 7 bases; unmatched junction nucleotides: 6. The germline gives CDR1 ENHRY, CDR2 SYGVKD. The CDR3: CAISEGQVGNSPLHF. CDR3 sequence (DNA): TGTGCCATCAGTGAAGGACAGGTCGGGAATTCACCCCTCCACTTT.

The V and J genes are TRBV6-6 and TRBJ2-7, with D possibly matching TRBD1 (5 bases). Germline V gene sequence: CDR1 MNHNY, CDR2 SVGAGI (reference sequence). The CDR3 sequence is 17 residues long. Trimming removed 7 bases from V and 2 bases from J, with 24 bases in between. The chain's CDR3 is CASKVWGRPTLTYEQYV. The CDR3 DNA reads TGTGCCAGCAAGGTGTGGGGCAGGCCAACCCTTACCTACGAGCAGTACGTC.

In its sample, this clonotype was seen a few times. The V call is TRBV7-9, the J call TRBJ2-3; 7 bases map to TRBD1. Trimming at V came to 6 bases and at J to 4 bases, leaving 4 bases not matched to a gene. Germline CDR1 reads SEHNR; CDR2 reads FQNEAQ (reference sequence). The CDR3 totals 13 residues. CDR3 in amino acids: CASSNRGADTQYF. In DNA, the CDR3 is TGTGCCAGCAGTAACAGGGGCGCAGATACGCAGTATTTT.

This sequence joins TRBV5-6 and TRBJ1-1; a possible D gene is TRBD1 (5 bases). Germline-derived CDR1 and CDR2 are SGHDT and YYEEEE. V was cut by 3 bases and J by 3 bases, with 12 bases left in between. The CDR3 is made up of 14 amino acids. The CDR3 reads CASSWVMGDTEAFF. Written as DNA, the CDR3 is TGTGCCAGCAGCTGGGTGATGGGGGACACTGAAGCTTTCTTT.